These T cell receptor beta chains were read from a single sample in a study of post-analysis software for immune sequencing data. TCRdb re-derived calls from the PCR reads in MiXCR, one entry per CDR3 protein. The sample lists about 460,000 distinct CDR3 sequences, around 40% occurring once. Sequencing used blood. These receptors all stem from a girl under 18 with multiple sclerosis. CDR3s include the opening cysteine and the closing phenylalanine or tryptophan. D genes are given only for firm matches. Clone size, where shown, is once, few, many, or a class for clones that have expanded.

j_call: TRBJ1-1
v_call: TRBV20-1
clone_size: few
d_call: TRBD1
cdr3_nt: TGCAGTGCTAGAGGACAGGGGCGCCTGTTGGGCACTGAAGCTTTCTTT
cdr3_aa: CSARGQGRLLGTEAFF

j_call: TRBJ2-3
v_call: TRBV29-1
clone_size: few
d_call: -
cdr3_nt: TGCAGCGTCGGGAGAGATTTTACGAGCACAGATACGCAGTATTTT
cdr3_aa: CSVGRDFTSTDTQYF

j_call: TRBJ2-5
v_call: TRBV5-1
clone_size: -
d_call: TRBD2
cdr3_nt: TGCGCCAGCAGCTTAGCGGGAGGTCGATCGGGAGAGACCCAGTACTTC
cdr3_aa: CASSLAGGRSGETQYF

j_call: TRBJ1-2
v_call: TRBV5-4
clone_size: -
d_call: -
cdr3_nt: TGTGCCAGCAGCTTGGGGGCCGGGGGTGGCTATGGCTACACCTTC
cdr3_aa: CASSLGAGGGYGYTF

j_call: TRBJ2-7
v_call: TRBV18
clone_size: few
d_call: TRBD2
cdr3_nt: TGTGCCAGCTCACTTTCAGCACCTAAGGCGGGGGGAGACGAGCAGTACTTC
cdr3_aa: CASSLSAPKAGGDEQYF

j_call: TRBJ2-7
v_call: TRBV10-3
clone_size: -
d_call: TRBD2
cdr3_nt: TGTGCCATCAGTGAGTCCCTACTACTAGCGGGAGAGAACGAGCAGTACTTC
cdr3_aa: CAISESLLLAGENEQYF

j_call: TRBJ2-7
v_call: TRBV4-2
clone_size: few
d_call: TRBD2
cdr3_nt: TGTGCCAGTAGCCAAGTCGCTAGCGGGCGGTACGAGCAGTACTTC
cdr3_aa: CASSQVASGRYEQYF

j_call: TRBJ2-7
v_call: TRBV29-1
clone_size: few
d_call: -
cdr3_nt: TGCAGCGCTGCTTGGAGGAACGAGCAGTACTTC
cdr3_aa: CSAAWRNEQYF

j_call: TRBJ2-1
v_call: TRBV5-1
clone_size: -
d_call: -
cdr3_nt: TGCGCCAGCAGCCCGGAGGGGGGCGCGTACAATGAGCAGTTCTTC
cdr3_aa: CASSPEGGAYNEQFF

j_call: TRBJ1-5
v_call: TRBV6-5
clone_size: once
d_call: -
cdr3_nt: TGTGCCAGCAGTTATTTGGGGGGCGCCCTTTCCAATCAGCCCCAGCATTTT
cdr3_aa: CASSYLGGALSNQPQHF

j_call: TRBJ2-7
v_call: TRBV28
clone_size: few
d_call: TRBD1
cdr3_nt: TGTGCCAGCATTACGGGACAGGGCTATGGCGAGCAGTACTTC
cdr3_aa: CASITGQGYGEQYF

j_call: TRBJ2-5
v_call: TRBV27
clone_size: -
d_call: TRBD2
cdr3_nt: TGTGCCAGCAGTTTAGGCGGGAGGGCATGGGAGACCCAGTACTTC
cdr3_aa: CASSLGGRAWETQYF

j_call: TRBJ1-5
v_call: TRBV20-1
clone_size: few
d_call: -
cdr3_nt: TGCAGTGCTAGAGTTCCCAATCAGCCCCAGCATTTT
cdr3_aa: CSARVPNQPQHF

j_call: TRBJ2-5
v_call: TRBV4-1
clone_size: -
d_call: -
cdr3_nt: TGCGCCAGCAGCCGGCTCGGCCCGGGTGGGCGACAGACCCAGTACTTC
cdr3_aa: CASSRLGPGGRQTQYF

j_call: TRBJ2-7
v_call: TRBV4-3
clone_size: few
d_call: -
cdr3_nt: TGCGCCAGCAGCCAAGGACATCCGCCCTACGAGCAGTACTTC
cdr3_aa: CASSQGHPPYEQYF

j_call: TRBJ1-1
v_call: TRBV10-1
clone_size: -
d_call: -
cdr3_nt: TGCGCCAGCAGTGAAACATCAGCCTTGAACACTGAAGCTTTCTTT
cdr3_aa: CASSETSALNTEAFF

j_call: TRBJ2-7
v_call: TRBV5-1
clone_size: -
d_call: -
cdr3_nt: TGCGCCAGCAGCTTGCCCAAAATTGGAGGGAAGGGATCCTACGAGCAGTACTTC
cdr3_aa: CASSLPKIGGKGSYEQYF

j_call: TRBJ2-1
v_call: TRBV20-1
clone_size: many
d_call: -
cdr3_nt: TGCAGTGCTAGAGATCTTCGGATTAGCGACAATGAGCAGTTCTTC
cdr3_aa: CSARDLRISDNEQFF

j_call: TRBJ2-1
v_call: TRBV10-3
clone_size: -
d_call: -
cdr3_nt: TGTGCCATCAGGGGGCAGGTTCTGGGTGAGCAGTTCTTC
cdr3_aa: CAIRGQVLGEQFF

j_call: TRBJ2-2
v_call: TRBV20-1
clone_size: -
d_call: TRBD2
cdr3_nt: TGCAGTGCCCCGGATCTAGCGGGGACTCCCTCGGGGAACACCGGGGAACTGTTTTTT
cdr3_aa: CSAPDLAGTPSGNTGELFF

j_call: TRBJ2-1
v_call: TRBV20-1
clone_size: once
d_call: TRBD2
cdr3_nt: TGCAGTGCTAAGACTAGCGGGAGGCAGAATGAGCAGTTCTTC
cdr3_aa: CSAKTSGRQNEQFF

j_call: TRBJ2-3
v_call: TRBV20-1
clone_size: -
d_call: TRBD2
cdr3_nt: TGCAGTGCTGGACTAGCGGGAGGTTGGCGAGATACGCAGTATTTT
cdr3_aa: CSAGLAGGWRDTQYF

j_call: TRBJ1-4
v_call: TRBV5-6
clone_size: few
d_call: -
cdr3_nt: TGTGCCAGCAGCTTGGCACAGAAGAGAGCAACTAATGAAAAACTGTTTTTT
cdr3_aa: CASSLAQKRATNEKLFF

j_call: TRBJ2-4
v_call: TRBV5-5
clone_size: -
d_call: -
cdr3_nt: TGTGCCAGCAGCCCCCGGACAGCCGAGAGAATTATTCAGTACTTC
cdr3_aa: CASSPRTAERIIQYF